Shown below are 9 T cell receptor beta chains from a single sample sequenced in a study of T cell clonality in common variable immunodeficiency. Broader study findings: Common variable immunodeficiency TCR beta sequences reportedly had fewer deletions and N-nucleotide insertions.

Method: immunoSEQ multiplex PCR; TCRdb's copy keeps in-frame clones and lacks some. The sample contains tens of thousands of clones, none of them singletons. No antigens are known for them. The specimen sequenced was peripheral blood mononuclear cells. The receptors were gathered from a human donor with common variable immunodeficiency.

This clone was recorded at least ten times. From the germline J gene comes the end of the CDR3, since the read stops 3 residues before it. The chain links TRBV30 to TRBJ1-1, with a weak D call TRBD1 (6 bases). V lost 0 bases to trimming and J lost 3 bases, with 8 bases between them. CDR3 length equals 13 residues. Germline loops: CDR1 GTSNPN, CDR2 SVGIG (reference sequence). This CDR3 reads CAWSVTGYTEAFF. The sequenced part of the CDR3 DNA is TGTGCCTGGAGTGTTACAGGGTACACTGAA.

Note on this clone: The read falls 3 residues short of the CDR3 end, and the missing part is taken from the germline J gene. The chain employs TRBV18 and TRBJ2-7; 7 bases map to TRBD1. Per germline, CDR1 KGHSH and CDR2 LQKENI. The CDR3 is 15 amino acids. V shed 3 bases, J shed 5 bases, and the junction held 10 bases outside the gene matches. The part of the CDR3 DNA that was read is TGTGCCAGCTCACCTCGAACGGGACAGTTGGACGAG. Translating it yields CASSPRTGQLDE. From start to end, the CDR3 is CASSPRTGQLDEQYF.

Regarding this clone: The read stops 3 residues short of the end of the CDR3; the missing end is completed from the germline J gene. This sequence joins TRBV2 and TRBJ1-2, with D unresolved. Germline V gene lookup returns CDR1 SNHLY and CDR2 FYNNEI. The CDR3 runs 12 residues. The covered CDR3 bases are TGTGCCAGCAGTGTAGGTGGGCGAGGC. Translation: CASSVGGRG. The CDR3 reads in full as CASSVGGRGYTF.

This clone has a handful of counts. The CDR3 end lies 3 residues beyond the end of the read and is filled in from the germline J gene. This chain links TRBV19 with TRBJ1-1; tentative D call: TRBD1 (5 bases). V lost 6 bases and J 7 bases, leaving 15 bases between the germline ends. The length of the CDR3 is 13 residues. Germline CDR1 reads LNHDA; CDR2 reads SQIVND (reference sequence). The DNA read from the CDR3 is TGTGCCAGTAGCCGATTGACAGAGATTGAA. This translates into CASSRLTEIE. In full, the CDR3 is CASSRLTEIEAFF.

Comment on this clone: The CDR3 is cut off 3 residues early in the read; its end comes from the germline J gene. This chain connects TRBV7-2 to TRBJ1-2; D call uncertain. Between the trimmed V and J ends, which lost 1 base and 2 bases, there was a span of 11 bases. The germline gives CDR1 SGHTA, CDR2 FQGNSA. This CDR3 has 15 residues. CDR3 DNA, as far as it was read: TGTGCCAGCAGCTTAGGGGCGGGGAAGAACTATGGC. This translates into CASSLGAGKNYG. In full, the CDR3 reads CASSLGAGKNYGYTF.

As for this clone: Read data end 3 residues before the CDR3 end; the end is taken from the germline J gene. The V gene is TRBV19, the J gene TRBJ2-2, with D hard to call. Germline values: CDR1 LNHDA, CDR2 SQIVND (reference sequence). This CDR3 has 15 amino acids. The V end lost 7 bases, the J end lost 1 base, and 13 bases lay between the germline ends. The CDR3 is CASKGRARNTGELFF. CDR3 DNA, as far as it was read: TGTGCCAGTAAGGGTAGGGCCCGGAACACCGGGGAG.

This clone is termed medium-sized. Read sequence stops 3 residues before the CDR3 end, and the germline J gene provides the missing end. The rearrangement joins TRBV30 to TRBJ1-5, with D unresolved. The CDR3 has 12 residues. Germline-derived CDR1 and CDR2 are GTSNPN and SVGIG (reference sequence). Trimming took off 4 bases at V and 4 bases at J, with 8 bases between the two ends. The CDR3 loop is CAWMGRNQPQHF. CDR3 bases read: TGTGCCTGGATGGGCCGAAATCAGCCC.

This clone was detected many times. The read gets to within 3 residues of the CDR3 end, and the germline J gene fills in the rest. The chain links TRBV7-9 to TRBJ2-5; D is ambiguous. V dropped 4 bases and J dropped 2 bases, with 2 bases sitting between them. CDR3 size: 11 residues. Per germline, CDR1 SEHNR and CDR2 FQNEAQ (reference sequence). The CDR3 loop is CASSSQETQYF. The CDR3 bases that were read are TGTGCCAGCAGCTCACAAGAGACC.

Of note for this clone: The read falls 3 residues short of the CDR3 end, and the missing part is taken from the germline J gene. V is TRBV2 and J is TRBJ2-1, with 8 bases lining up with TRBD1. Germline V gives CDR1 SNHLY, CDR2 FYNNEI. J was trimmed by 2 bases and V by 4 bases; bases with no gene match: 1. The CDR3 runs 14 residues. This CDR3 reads CASSAGGAYNEQFF. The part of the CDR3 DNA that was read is TGTGCCAGCAGTGCAGGGGGCGCCTACAATGAG.